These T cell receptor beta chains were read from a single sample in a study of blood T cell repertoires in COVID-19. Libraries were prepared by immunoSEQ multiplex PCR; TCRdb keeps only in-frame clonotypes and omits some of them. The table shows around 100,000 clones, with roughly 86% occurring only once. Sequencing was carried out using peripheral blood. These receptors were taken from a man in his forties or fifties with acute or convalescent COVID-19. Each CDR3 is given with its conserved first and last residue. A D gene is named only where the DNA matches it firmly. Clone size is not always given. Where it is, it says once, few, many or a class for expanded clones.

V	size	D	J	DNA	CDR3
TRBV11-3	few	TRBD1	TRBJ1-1	TGTGCCAGCAGCCACGGGACAGGAATGAACACTGAAGCTTTCTTT	CASSHGTGMNTEAFF
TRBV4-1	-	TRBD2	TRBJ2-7	TGCGCCAGCAGCCATCACGCGCGGGGGGTGAACGAGCAGTACTTC	CASSHHARGVNEQYF
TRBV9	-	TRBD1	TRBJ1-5	TGTGCCAGCAGCACAGGCAGGGGGACCGGTCAGCCCCAGCATTTT	CASSTGRGTGQPQHF
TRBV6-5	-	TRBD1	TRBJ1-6	TGTGCCAGCAGGATCACCGACAGGGAAGGGTCACCCCTCCACTTT	CASRITDREGSPLHF
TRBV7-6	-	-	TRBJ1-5	TGTGCCAGCAGCTTAATCGGGGGGGAGGGGTATCAGCCCCAGCATTTT	CASSLIGGEGYQPQHF
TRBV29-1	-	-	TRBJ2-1	TGCAGCGTTGAACAGGGAAGTAACTCGTACAATGAGCAGTTCTTC	CSVEQGSNSYNEQFF
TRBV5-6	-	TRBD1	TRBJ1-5	TGTGCCAGCAGCTTGTATACGGGACAGGCCGGTTTGGCCCAGCATTTT	CASSLYTGQAGLAQHF
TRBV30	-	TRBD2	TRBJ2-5	TGTGCCTGGAGTGTACAAGGGGAGGGGACCCAGTACTTC	CAWSVQGEGTQYF
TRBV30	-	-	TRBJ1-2	TGTGCCTGGAGTGTACCAGGGATGGGGTATGGCTACACCTTC	CAWSVPGMGYGYTF
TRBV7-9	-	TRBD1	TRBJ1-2	TGTGCCAGCAGCCGAACAGGGGAATCAAACTATGGCTACACCTTC	CASSRTGESNYGYTF
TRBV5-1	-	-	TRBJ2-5	TGCGCCAGCAGCGTGAATCCGAGGGCGCGGGAGACCCAGTACTTC	CASSVNPRARETQYF
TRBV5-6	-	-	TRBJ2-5	TGTGCCAGCAGCTTGGGGCAGCGGGAGACCCAGTACTTC	CASSLGQRETQYF
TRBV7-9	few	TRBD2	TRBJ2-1	TGTGCCAGCAGCGGGACTAGCGGGAGAATCGGTCTAGGTGAGCAGTTCTTC	CASSGTSGRIGLGEQFF
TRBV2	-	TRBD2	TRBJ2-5	TGTGCCACCAACCTACTAGCGGAAGAGACCCAGTACTTC	CATNLLAEETQYF
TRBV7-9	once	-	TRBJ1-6	TGTGCCAGCAGCTCTACAGAGGAGGTATATAATTCACCCCTCCACTTT	CASSSTEEVYNSPLHF
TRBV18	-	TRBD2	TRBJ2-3	TGTGCCAGCTCACCACCGGGGGGGGCGCAGTATTTT	CASSPPGGAQYF
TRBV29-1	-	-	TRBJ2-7	TGCAGCGTTAAGGACAGCTCCTACGAGCAGTACTTC	CSVKDSSYEQYF
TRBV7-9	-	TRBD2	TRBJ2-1	TGTGCCAGCAGCAAGCCGGGGGGAGCCGGGAATGAGCAGTTCTTC	CASSKPGGAGNEQFF
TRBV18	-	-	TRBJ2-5	TGTGCCAGCTCGAGCCAAGAGACCCAGTACTTC	CASSSQETQYF
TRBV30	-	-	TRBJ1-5	TGTGCCTGGAGTGAGCACCCCAATCAGCCCCAGCATTTT	CAWSEHPNQPQHF
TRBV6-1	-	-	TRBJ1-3	TGTGCCAGCAGTGAAGGCAGGGCAGGAGGAAACACCATATATTTT	CASSEGRAGGNTIYF
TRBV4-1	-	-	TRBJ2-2	TGCGCCAGCAGCCAAGAAGTCGACTCCTCTTCGGGCGGGGAGCTGTTTTTT	CASSQEVDSSSGGELFF
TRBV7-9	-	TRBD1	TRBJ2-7	TGTGCCAGCAGCTCCACCGCTCGGACAGGGAGGTACGAGCAGTACTTC	CASSSTARTGRYEQYF
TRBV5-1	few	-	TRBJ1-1	TGCGCCAGCACCCGGGCAGGGGCGGGTAGGGACACTGAAGCTTTCTTT	CASTRAGAGRDTEAFF
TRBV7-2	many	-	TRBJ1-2	TGTGCCAGCAGCTTAGGCCAGGGGAACTATGGCTACACCTTC	CASSLGQGNYGYTF
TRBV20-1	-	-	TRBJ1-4	TGCAGTGCTAGTTGGCAGGGAGGCCTCCTTAATGAAAAACTGTTTTTT	CSASWQGGLLNEKLFF
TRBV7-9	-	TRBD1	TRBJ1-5	TGTGCCAGCAGCGCGGGGACAGGGGGCGAAGATCAGCCCCAGCATTTT	CASSAGTGGEDQPQHF
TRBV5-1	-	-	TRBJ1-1	TGCGCCAGCAGCCGAGGACAATCGAACACTGAAGCTTTCTTT	CASSRGQSNTEAFF
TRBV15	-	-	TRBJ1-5	TGTGCCACCAGCAGAGCCCCAACCAGCAGACCCGCCCAGGGTTACAATCAGCCCCAGCATTTT	CATSRAPTSRPAQGYNQPQHF
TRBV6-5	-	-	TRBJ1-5	TGTGCCAGCAGAATAGACTGGATGAGCAATCAGCCCCAGCATTTT	CASRIDWMSNQPQHF
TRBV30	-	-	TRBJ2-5	TGTGCCTGGAGTCCTGGCCATTTAGAGACCCAGTACTTC	CAWSPGHLETQYF
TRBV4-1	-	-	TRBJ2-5	TGCGCCAGCAGCCAAGGGAGGAGAGAGACCCAGTACTTC	CASSQGRRETQYF
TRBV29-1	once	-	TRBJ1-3	TGCAGCGTCCCCCTCGAGGGGGAAGCAGGGCTCTCTGGAAACACCATATATTTT	CSVPLEGEAGLSGNTIYF
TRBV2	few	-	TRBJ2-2	TGTGCCAGCAGGGGTCCGGGACACGCAAACACCGGGGAGCTGTTTTTT	CASRGPGHANTGELFF
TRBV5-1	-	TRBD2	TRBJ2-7	TGCGCCAGCAGCTTGGGCGGGGGCTCCTACGAGCAGTACTTC	CASSLGGGSYEQYF
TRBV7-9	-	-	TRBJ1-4	TGTGCCAGCAGCTTAGGTCCCGCGCCTTCGGAGGAAAAACTGTTTTTT	CASSLGPAPSEEKLFF
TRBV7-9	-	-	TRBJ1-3	TGTGCCAGCAGCAGCAGCAGGGGCTACTCTGGAAACACCATATATTTT	CASSSSRGYSGNTIYF
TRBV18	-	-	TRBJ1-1	TGTGCCAGCTCACCAAACAGGGCGATCACTGAAGCTTTCTTT	CASSPNRAITEAFF
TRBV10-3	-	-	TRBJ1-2	TGTGCCATCAGTGAGTCGAACCGAGCAGACTCGAACTATGGCTACACCTTC	CAISESNRADSNYGYTF
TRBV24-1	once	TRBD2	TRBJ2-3	TGTGCCACCAGTGATTTATACTCCGGGACTAGCGGGAGGTTTGATACGCAGTATTTT	CATSDLYSGTSGRFDTQYF
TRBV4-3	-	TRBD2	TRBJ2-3	TGCGCCAGCAGCCAATACGGTGGAGCGGGGGGGGATACGCAGTATTTT	CASSQYGGAGGDTQYF
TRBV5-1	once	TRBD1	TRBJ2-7	TGCGCCAGCAGCTTGGGAGGGGGCCTGGCCTACGAGCAGTACTTC	CASSLGGGLAYEQYF